These 32 T cell receptor beta chains were all obtained from the same sample, sequenced in a study of metastatic and nonmetastatic thyroid tumors. Among the patients, none had received any treatment before thyroid surgery. MiXCR reprocessed the PCR reads for TCRdb. Of 30,000 or so clones listed, around 19% are singletons. The sample was blood. These receptors originate from a female donor with papillary thyroid cancer or a benign thyroid nodule (not recorded which). Some clones in this sample may be carry-over from other donors' samples.

This clone came up once. V is TRBV27 and J is TRBJ1-1, with D maybe TRBD1 (5 bases). This CDR3 has 13 residues. V was cut by 5 bases and J by 1 base, with 8 bases left in between. Per germline, CDR1 MNHEY and CDR2 SMNVEV (reference sequence). CDR3 in amino acids: CASSPTENTEAFF. CDR3 nucleotide sequence: TGTGCCAGCAGTCCGACAGAGAACACTGAAGCTTTCTTT.

This clone has at least ten counts. This chain connects TRBV3-1 to TRBJ2-5; TRBD1 aligns across 7 bases. The CDR3 has 13 residues. Germline-derived CDR1 and CDR2 are LGHDT and YNNKEL (reference sequence). The V and J ends lost 8 bases and 5 bases, in that order; junction bases with no gene match: 8. In nucleotides, the CDR3 is TGTGCCAGCGGGACAGCCGGGGTGGAGACCCAGTACTTC. It translates to CASGTAGVETQYF.

This clone was observed at least ten times. This chain links TRBV4-2 with TRBJ2-1; D is possibly TRBD1 or TRBD2 (5 bases each). CDR1 is LGHNA and CDR2 is YNFKEQ in the germline V gene. Trimming shortened V by 5 bases and J by 4 bases, and 15 bases separated the two germline ends. The CDR3 runs to 15 residues. CDR3 region: CASSSPVGDYNEQFF. CDR3 DNA sequence: TGTGCCAGCAGCTCCCCGGTGGGGGATTACAATGAGCAGTTCTTC.

This clone was counted ten times or more. Other DNA variants within this sample encode the same CDR3. The chain recombines TRBV20-1 with TRBJ2-3; 16 bases align to TRBD2. V lost 6 bases, J lost 1 base, and 10 bases stayed unmatched. Germline V lookup: CDR1 DFQATT, CDR2 SNEGSKA (reference sequence). This CDR3 is built from 18 residues. The CDR3 bases are TGCAGTGCCATCCGGGGACTAGCGGGGGGGGTAGGCACAGATACGCAGTATTTT. This encodes CSAIRGLAGGVGTDTQYF.

This clone came up a few times. The chain uses TRBV7-9 and TRBJ2-2, with D unresolved. The V end was cut by 4 bases, the J end by 3 bases, with 9 bases between. The length of the CDR3 is 14 residues. Looked up from germline, CDR1 is SEHNR and CDR2 is FQNEAQ (reference sequence). This CDR3 is CASSWAADTGELFF. CDR3 nucleotide sequence: TGTGCCAGCAGCTGGGCGGCTGACACCGGGGAGCTGTTTTTT.

This clone was found many times. The chain employs TRBV6-5 and TRBJ2-2; maybe TRBD2 (6 bases). Trimming stripped 0 bases from V and 5 bases from J, with 16 bases between. The length of the CDR3 is 17 residues. In germline, CDR1 is MNHEY, CDR2 SVGAGI. CDR3 sequence: CASSYSMGRIETGELFF. The CDR3 DNA sequence: TGTGCCAGCAGTTACTCGATGGGGAGGATAGAAACCGGGGAGCTGTTTTTT.

V and J are TRBV9 and TRBJ2-1; possibly TRBD1 for D (5 bases). V lost 3 bases and J lost 0, with 13 bases in between. The CDR3 loop spans 16 amino acids. Germline V lookup: CDR1 SGDLS, CDR2 YYNGEE. CDR3 protein: CASSEGLAGSYNEQFF. Here the CDR3 DNA reads TGTGCCAGCAGCGAGGGGTTAGCAGGCTCCTACAATGAGCAGTTCTTC.

The chain joins TRBV10-2 to TRBJ2-2; 10 bases match TRBD1. Germline CDR1 WSHSY, CDR2 SAAADI. The length of the CDR3 is 16 residues. The trim removed 2 bases at V and 5 bases at J, leaving 5 bases unmatched. The CDR3 DNA reads TGCGCCAGCAGTGAGGGACAGGGGGTGGGTACCGGGGAGCTGTTTTTT. Translating gives CASSEGQGVGTGELFF.

The J gene is TRBJ1-2, the V gene TRBV27; 8 nucleotides line up with TRBD1. Germline V lookup: CDR1 MNHEY, CDR2 SMNVEV (reference sequence). V shed 1 base and J 6 bases; nucleotides not matched to a gene: 10. The CDR3 length is 16 residues. For the CDR3, the DNA is TGTGCCAGCAGTTTATTTAGCCAGGGGGCGGGCGATGGCTACACCTTC. Translating it yields CASSLFSQGAGDGYTF.

Ten or more counts support this clone. The V and J genes are TRBV7-3 and TRBJ2-7, with 11 bases fitting TRBD2. This CDR3 has 15 residues. Germline values: CDR1 SGHTA, CDR2 FQGTGA. After removal of 5 bases from V and 4 bases from J, the junction contained 7 bases not matched to a gene. Here the CDR3 DNA reads TGTGCCAGCAGCCCTGGGCTAGCGGGAGGATACGAGCAGTACTTC. Amino acids: CASSPGLAGGYEQYF.

Many counts were recorded for this clone. The chain employs TRBV28 and TRBJ1-6; no clear D. Germline V lookup: CDR1 MDHEN, CDR2 SYDVKM. This CDR3 has 13 amino acids. Trimming stripped 5 bases from V and 8 bases from J, with 10 bases between. CDR3 in DNA: TGTGCCAGCAGTCTCGTGCGAGATTCACCCCTCCACTTT. It is translated as CASSLVRDSPLHF.

The rearrangement joins TRBV6-1 to TRBJ2-1; D is possibly TRBD2 (6 bases). In germline, CDR1 is MNHNS, CDR2 SASEGT. The ends were cut back, 4 bases at V and 0 bases at J, with 13 bases in the middle. CDR3 length equals 16 residues. The CDR3 DNA reads as TGTGCCAGCAGTGCCGCGGGGCGGAGCTCCTACAATGAGCAGTTCTTC. Protein sequence: CASSAAGRSSYNEQFF.

The genes are TRBV10-3 and TRBJ1-1; TRBD1 matches 7 bases. The CDR3 is made up of 13 amino acids. Germline trimming cut 2 bases from V and 11 bases from J; bases unmatched to any gene: 8. The V gene's germline CDR1 is ENHRY and CDR2 SYGVKD. The CDR3 here is CAISEDRALRAFF. DNA of the CDR3: TGTGCCATCAGTGAGGACAGGGCCTTACGGGCTTTCTTT.

This clone showed up just a few times. This chain uses TRBV6-5 with TRBJ2-7; no definite D call. In germline, CDR1 is MNHEY, CDR2 SVGAGI. Deletions cut 0 bases from V and 3 bases from J, with 15 bases between. This CDR3 is built from 16 residues. DNA of the CDR3: TGTGCCAGCAGTTACTCTGCCATCAAAAGGGTCTACGAGCAGTACTTC. This codes for CASSYSAIKRVYEQYF.

V usage is TRBV6-1 and J usage is TRBJ1-6; D possibly corresponds to TRBD1 (6 bases). The V gene's germline CDR1 is MNHNS and CDR2 SASEGT. The CDR3 runs 15 residues. Trimming stripped 11 bases from V and 6 bases from J, with 20 bases between. The CDR3 sequence is CAVSFGGHPNSPLHF. The CDR3 DNA reads as TGTGCCGTATCCTTTGGGGGACACCCTAATTCACCCCTCCACTTT.

The rearrangement uses TRBV5-1 and TRBJ1-5; D remains unclear. The V and J ends lost 0 bases and 5 bases respectively, with 6 bases between them. This CDR3 is 13 amino acids long. Per the germline V gene, CDR1 is SGHRS and CDR2 is YFSETQ. The DNA of the CDR3 is TGCGCCAGCAGCTTGGTTGGGGATCAGCCCCAGCATTTT. It encodes CASSLVGDQPQHF.

This rearrangement joins TRBV14 to TRBJ1-2, with D hard to call. Germline V gives CDR1 SGHDN, CDR2 FVKESK. The CDR3 spans 13 residues. With 4 bases removed from V and 3 bases from J, the gap between germline ends came to 9 bases. CDR3 protein: CASSPGPDYGYTF. Here the CDR3 DNA reads TGTGCCAGCAGCCCTGGGCCCGACTATGGCTACACCTTC.

This clone has just a few counts. The chain has TRBV12-3 or TRBV12-4 and TRBJ2-7; 13 bases match TRBD2. The CDR3 loop spans 17 amino acids. V was pared by 4 bases and J by 5 bases, with 11 bases of the junction left unmatched. CDR3 region: CASSSRTSGRSGDEQYF. CDR3 nucleotides: TGTGCCAGCAGTTCTCGGACTAGCGGGAGATCTGGCGACGAGCAGTACTTC.

Only a few counts were recorded for this clone. Because the CDR3's place on the DNA is in doubt, the DNA is left out and the CDR3 is given as listed by TCRdb. The V gene is TRBV24-1, the J gene TRBJ2-6; the table's TRBD1 call for D was not verified on the DNA. CDR1 KGHDR and CDR2 SFDVKD come from the germline V gene. The CDR3 adds up to 11 amino acids, both ends counted. The CDR3 sequence is CATPLGLHLRF.

The table lists this clone with many counts. This rearrangement joins TRBV10-3 to TRBJ1-4, with D uncertain. CDR1 ENHRY and CDR2 SYGVKD come from the germline V gene. Trimming cost V 1 base and J 8 bases, with 11 bases left between them. The CDR3 spans 14 residues. The CDR3 DNA follows: TGTGCCATCAGTGAGTTGGAGAGCGGCGAAAAACTGTTTTTT. Amino acids: CAISELESGEKLFF.

This clone was recorded many times. The chain employs TRBV7-9 and TRBJ1-1, with 7 bases lining up with TRBD1. The V gene's germline CDR1 is SEHNR and CDR2 FQNEAQ (reference sequence). The CDR3 has 13 amino acids. V shed 2 bases, J shed 3 bases, and the junction held 0 bases outside the gene matches. The DNA of the CDR3 is TGTGCCAGCAGCTTAACAGGGGACACTGAAGCTTTCTTT. This sequence encodes CASSLTGDTEAFF.

Ten or more counts support this clone. The chain uses TRBV6-1 and TRBJ2-1; tentative D call: TRBD2 (5 bases). This CDR3 has 13 residues. Per the germline V gene, CDR1 is MNHNS and CDR2 is SASEGT. Trimming removed 2 bases at V and 11 bases at J, with 13 bases between. The CDR3 bases are TGTGCCAGCAGTGAAAAAGGAGGTATTCAGCAGTTCTTC. Protein: CASSEKGGIQQFF.

This rearrangement joins TRBV6-1 to TRBJ2-2, with 7 bases that match TRBD1. CDR1 and CDR2 (germline): MNHNS, SASEGT. V lost 2 bases to trimming and J lost 8 bases; unmatched junction nucleotides: 2. CDR3 size: 13 residues. The CDR3 nucleotides read TGTGCCAGCAGTGAAACGGACAGGGGGGAGCTGTTTTTT. Protein product: CASSETDRGELFF.

At least ten counts were recorded for this clone. The V call is TRBV6-1, the J call TRBJ1-4; TRBD1 agrees at 9 bases. Germline V gene sequence: CDR1 MNHNS, CDR2 SASEGT. This CDR3 is built from 16 residues. J gave up 5 bases and V 1 base, and 5 bases lay outside the gene matches. CDR3 coding DNA: TGTGCCAGCAGTGAAGAAAGGGGGACAGGGAATGAAAAACTGTTTTTT. It translates to CASSEERGTGNEKLFF.

The table lists this clone with many counts. The rearrangement joins TRBV5-4 to TRBJ1-3, with D possibly being TRBD1 (6 bases). CDR3 length equals 14 residues. V gave up 5 bases and J gave up 4 bases, with 13 bases separating them. Germline CDR1 and CDR2: SGHNT and YYREEE (reference sequence). The CDR3 spells CASSSPGQGNTIYF. Here the CDR3 DNA reads TGTGCCAGCAGTTCCCCCGGACAGGGAAACACCATATATTTT.

Note on this clone: Its ends do not fully match the called genes, so a read error is possible. The chain links TRBV20-1 to TRBJ2-7; D not certain. This CDR3 is built from 13 residues. Germline V gene lookup returns CDR1 DFQATT and CDR2 SNEGSKA (reference sequence). CDR3 residues: CSAASGRVYEKDF. Written as DNA, the CDR3 is TGCAGTGCTGCCTCAGGTCGGGTGTACGAGAAGGACTTC.

The V call is TRBV30, the J call TRBJ2-1; 14 nucleotides align to TRBD2. This CDR3 contains 18 residues. V shed 1 base, J shed 7 bases, and the junction held 12 bases outside the gene matches. From germline, CDR1 is GTSNPN and CDR2 SVGIG (reference sequence). The CDR3 region is CAWSAGLAGVDWVNEQFF. The CDR3 region has the DNA TGTGCCTGGAGTGCGGGACTAGCGGGAGTTGATTGGGTGAATGAGCAGTTCTTC.

This clone is classed as medium-sized. CDR3 amino acids: CASRPSGGETQYF. CDR3 nucleotide sequence: TGTGCCAGCAGGCCTAGCGGGGGAGAGACCCAGTACTTC. The chain is built from TRBV6-1 and TRBJ2-5; 10 nucleotides line up with TRBD2. Per germline, CDR1 MNHNS and CDR2 SASEGT. This CDR3 comprises 13 residues. Trimming took 6 bases from V and 4 from J; bases not matched to a gene: 2.

The chain couples TRBV11-2 to TRBJ2-3, with 8 bases lining up with TRBD1. Germline-derived CDR1 and CDR2 are SGHAT and FQNNGV. This CDR3 spans 14 amino acids. With 3 bases clipped from V and 14 bases from J, the junction kept 13 bases outside the gene matches. The CDR3 sequence is CASSFQGQAFLSYF. CDR3 sequence (DNA): TGTGCCAGCAGCTTCCAGGGACAGGCTTTTCTCTCGTATTTT.

V usage is TRBV5-8 and J usage is TRBJ1-4; D not certain. Per the germline V gene, CDR1 is SGHTS and CDR2 is YDEGEE. V was shortened by 5 bases and J by 5 bases, with 10 bases between the two germline ends. CDR3 length: 13 amino acids. CDR3 bases: TGTGCCAGCAGGGTGAGCTGGAATGAAAAACTGTTTTTT. This gives the protein CASRVSWNEKLFF.

This clone came up many times. The chain uses TRBV9 and TRBJ2-5; the match to TRBD2 covers 11 bases. The CDR3 is 15 amino acids. The germline gives CDR1 SGDLS, CDR2 YYNGEE. V lost 6 bases, J lost 5 bases, and 9 bases stayed unmatched. The CDR3 region has the DNA TGTGCCAGCACCAAAGGACTAGCGGGCGGGGAGACCCAGTACTTC. Translation: CASTKGLAGGETQYF.

This clone was observed at least ten times. V gene TRBV5-1 combines with J gene TRBJ1-1, with 7 bases lining up with TRBD1. The CDR3 has 15 amino acids. Germline CDR1 SGHRS, CDR2 YFSETQ. V gave up 4 bases and J gave up 0 bases; unmatched junction bases: 6. The CDR3 sequence is CASSATGQLNTEAFF. CDR3 nucleotide sequence: TGCGCCAGCAGCGCAACGGGACAGCTGAACACTGAAGCTTTCTTT.